This TCR beta chain is drawn from a study of OX40 agonist ivuxolimab in advanced cancers. Looked up from germline, CDR1 is MDHEN and CDR2 is SYDVKM. V was pared by 3 bases and J by 7 bases, with 10 bases between. The CDR3 sequence is 13 residues long. Clones were read by immunoSEQ multiplex PCR, and TCRdb kept only the in-frame ones, dropping some. This table has tens of thousands of clones, 80% to 95% appearing once. Only a few counts were recorded for this clone. If patients had autoimmune disease history or systemic immunosuppression, they were excluded. This receptor was taken from an adult with an advanced solid tumor such as melanoma, head and neck, liver or kidney cancer. The specimen comprised CD4+ or CD8+ T cells sorted from blood, sampled in a trial of the OX40 agonist ivuxolimab. The chain joins TRBV28 to TRBJ1-5; perhaps TRBD1 as D (6 bases). The CDR3 loop is CASSLTGQQPQHF. The CDR3 coding sequence is TGTGCCAGCAGTTTGACGGGACAACAGCCCCAGCATTTT.